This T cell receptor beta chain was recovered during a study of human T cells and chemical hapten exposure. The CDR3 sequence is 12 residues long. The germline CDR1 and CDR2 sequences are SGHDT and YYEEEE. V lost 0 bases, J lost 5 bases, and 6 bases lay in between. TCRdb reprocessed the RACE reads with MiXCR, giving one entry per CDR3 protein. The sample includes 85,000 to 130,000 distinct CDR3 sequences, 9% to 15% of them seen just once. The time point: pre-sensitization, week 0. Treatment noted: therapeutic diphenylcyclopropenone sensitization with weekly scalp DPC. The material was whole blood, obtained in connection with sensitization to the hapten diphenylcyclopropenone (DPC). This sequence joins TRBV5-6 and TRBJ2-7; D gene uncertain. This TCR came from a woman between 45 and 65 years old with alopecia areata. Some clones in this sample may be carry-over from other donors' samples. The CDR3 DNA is TGTGCCAGCAGCTTGGGGTACCACGAGCAGTACTTC. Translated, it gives CASSLGYHEQYF.